The 17 T cell receptor beta chains listed next were all sequenced from one sample in a study of T cells after yellow fever vaccination. TCRdb used MiXCR to reprocess the 5' RACE reads, holding one entry per CDR3 protein. The data contain 360,000 or so distinct CDR3 sequences, about 9.9% of them seen just once; the ten biggest clones take up around 20%. The specimen comprised PBMCs, sampled on the day of the first yellow fever vaccination. Receptor source: a young man who received the YFV17D yellow fever vaccine.

This clonotype was observed at least ten times. V and J are TRBV4-1 and TRBJ2-3; TRBD2 agrees at 9 bases. CDR3 length equals 15 residues. Germline CDR1 is MGHRA and CDR2 is YSYEKL. V shed 5 bases, J shed 3 bases, and the junction held 6 bases outside the gene matches. CDR3 region: CASSSGLALTDTQYF. In DNA, the CDR3 is TGCGCCAGCAGCTCTGGACTAGCGTTAACAGATACGCAGTATTTT.

This clonotype has just a few counts. The chain recombines TRBV4-1 with TRBJ2-3; D remains ambiguous. CDR3 size: 16 residues. Germline CDR1 reads MGHRA; CDR2 reads YSYEKL. V lost 1 base to trimming and J lost 4 bases, with 15 bases between them. CDR3 sequence reads: CASSQVNLVVADTQYF. The CDR3 bases are TGCGCCAGCAGCCAAGTGAATCTAGTTGTCGCAGATACGCAGTATTTT.

CDR3 sequence: CASSRRDRGREKLFF. The CDR3 DNA reads TGTGCCAGCAGCCGAAGAGACAGGGGGAGAGAAAAACTGTTTTTT. The chain employs TRBV7-2 and TRBJ1-4; TRBD1 matches 9 bases. This CDR3 region has 15 residues. With 5 bases clipped from V and 8 bases from J, the junction kept 9 bases outside the gene matches. From germline, CDR1 is SGHTA and CDR2 FQGNSA.

There are a few counts of this clonotype. The chain combines TRBV6-2 or TRBV6-3 with TRBJ1-1, with 8 bases that match TRBD1. CDR1 and CDR2 (germline): MNHEY, SVGEGT. The junction had 3 bases not matched to a gene; V was cut back by 2 bases and J by 1 base. The CDR3 length is 15 residues. The CDR3 DNA follows: TGTGCCAGCAGTTACCGGGGGACAGGGAACACTGAAGCTTTCTTT. Translation gives CASSYRGTGNTEAFF.

This clonotype was observed many times. This sequence joins TRBV12-3 or TRBV12-4 and TRBJ1-1; 9 bases map to TRBD1. CDR3 size: 14 residues. V trimming: 6 bases; J trimming: 4 bases; junction bases outside the gene matches: 6. CDR3 region: CASRPGQGRTEAFF. In DNA form, the CDR3 reads TGTGCCAGCAGACCGGGACAGGGTCGCACTGAAGCTTTCTTT.

About this clonotype: The junction and the germline gene differ at one end; a read error may be behind it. The chain is built from TRBV29-1 and TRBJ2-1; TRBD1 matches at 7 bases. The CDR3 contains 13 residues. Germline V gives CDR1 SQVTM, CDR2 ANQGSEA. The CDR3 region has the DNA TGCAGCTATGACAGGGACACCTACAATGTGCAGTTCTTC. This gives the protein CSYDRDTYNVQFF.

In its sample, this clonotype was seen a few times. The chain links TRBV5-4 to TRBJ2-3; D might be TRBD2 (7 bases). Germline values: CDR1 SGHNT, CDR2 YYREEE (reference sequence). The CDR3 has 14 residues. V lost 3 bases and J 5 bases, leaving 13 bases between the germline ends. The CDR3 DNA is TGTGCCAGCAGCTCCAAGGGGGGGGGAGATACGCAGTATTTT. Translating gives CASSSKGGGDTQYF. The entire variable domain, with the rest obtained from reference TRBV5-4 and TRBJ2-3, is as follows: ETGVTQSPTHLIKTRGQQVTLRCSSQSGHNTVSWYQQALGQGPQFIFQYYREEENGRGNFPPRFSGLQFPNYSSELNVNALELDDSALYLCASSSKGGGDTQYFGPGTRLTVL.

The chain joins TRBV5-1 to TRBJ1-6, with 10 bases that match TRBD1. This CDR3 is 16 amino acids long. Per the germline V gene, CDR1 is SGHRS and CDR2 is YFSETQ. The J segment lost 5 bases and the V segment lost 3 bases, leaving 5 bases of the junction unmatched. The CDR3 DNA reads TGCGCCAGCAGCTCCATAGGACAGGGGGATAATTCACCCCTCCACTTT. Translation: CASSSIGQGDNSPLHF. Full variable domain (rest looked up from reference TRBV5-1 and TRBJ1-6): KAGVTQTPRYLIKTRGQQVTLSCSPISGHRSVSWYQQTPGQGLQFLFEYFSETQRNKGNFPGRFSGRQFSNSRSEMNVSTLELGDSALYLCASSSIGQGDNSPLHFGNGTRLTVT.

The chain is built from TRBV23-1 and TRBJ2-3, with D perhaps matching TRBD1 (7 bases). TRBV23-1 is an ORF, and what it does is uncertain. CDR3 size: 18 residues. Deletions cut 0 bases from V and 3 bases from J, with 19 bases between. CDR3 sequence reads: CASSQSVAGGKLTDTQYF. Here the CDR3 DNA reads TGCGCCAGCAGTCAATCGGTGGCAGGGGGGAAACTAACAGATACGCAGTATTTT.

This sequence joins TRBV12-3 or TRBV12-4 and TRBJ2-5; 7 nucleotides align to TRBD1. V shed 6 bases, J shed 4 bases, and the junction held 8 bases outside the gene matches. This CDR3 comprises 14 residues. The CDR3 spells CASSPDRAGETQYF. As DNA, the CDR3 is TGTGCCAGCAGCCCAGACAGGGCAGGAGAGACCCAGTACTTC.

This clonotype was recorded a few times. The chain has TRBV6-2 or TRBV6-3 and TRBJ2-3; no definite D call. The CDR3 is made up of 14 amino acids. From germline, CDR1 is MNHEY and CDR2 SVGEGT. V shed 6 bases and J shed 0 bases, with 10 bases lying between them. The CDR3 sequence: CASSGPGSTDTQYF. CDR3 nucleotides: TGTGCCAGCAGCGGGCCAGGTAGCACAGATACGCAGTATTTT.

The chain carries TRBV5-6 and TRBJ1-5, with D perhaps matching TRBD1 (6 bases). Trimming pared 1 base from V and 6 bases from J, leaving 14 bases between. The CDR3 consists of 15 residues. CDR1 and CDR2 (germline): SGHDT, YYEEEE. The CDR3 is CASSLRPGVGQPQHF. CDR3 coding DNA: TGTGCCAGCAGCTTGCGGCCAGGGGTAGGTCAGCCCCAGCATTTT.

The V gene is TRBV21-1, the J gene TRBJ1-2; the D call in the table, TRBD1, was not verified against the DNA. TRBV21-1 is a pseudogene segment. The CDR3 totals 14 residues. The CDR3, as DNA: TGTGCCAGCACCCGGGACAGGAAAAACTATGGCTACACCTTC. This encodes CASTRDRKNYGYTF.

The rearrangement links TRBV25-1 to TRBJ2-3, with no clear D. This CDR3 has 15 residues. V lost 5 bases to trimming and J lost 2 bases, with 14 bases between them. Germline CDR1 MGHDK, CDR2 SYGVNS. The CDR3 here is CASSLTSFYTDTQYF. CDR3 in DNA: TGTGCCAGCAGTTTAACCTCGTTCTACACAGATACGCAGTATTTT.

The chain uses TRBV5-1 and TRBJ1-6; D is uncertain. Germline V gene data show CDR1 as SGHRS and CDR2 as YFSETQ. The CDR3 consists of 15 residues. V lost 0 bases, J lost 7 bases, and 11 bases lay in between. The CDR3 reads CASSLGWATNSPLHF. Here the CDR3 DNA reads TGCGCCAGCAGCTTGGGGTGGGCCACGAATTCACCCCTCCACTTT.

This clonotype has more than one count but fewer than ten. V is TRBV1 and J is TRBJ1-1; whether TRBD1, the table's D call, matches the DNA was not checked. TRBV1 represents a pseudogene. The CDR3 length is 16 residues. DNA for the CDR3: TGCACCAGCAGCCAAGCCCACAGGACCCGTGGGACTGAAGCTTTCTTT. Amino acids: CTSSQAHRTRGTEAFF.

The genes are TRBV7-9 and TRBJ2-1; D is tentatively TRBD1 or TRBD2 (6 bases each). There are 15 residues in the CDR3. The V gene's germline CDR1 is SEHNR and CDR2 FQNEAQ (reference sequence). The germline V and J ends were trimmed by 4 bases and 6 bases, with 16 bases remaining between them. The DNA for the CDR3 is TGTGCCAGCAGCTCGCCCGGGGGCTGGGGCAATGAGCAGTTCTTC. This translates into CASSSPGGWGNEQFF.